The clone carrying this TCR beta chain was seen only a few times. Its antigen is as yet unknown. Clones were read by immunoSEQ multiplex PCR, and TCRdb kept only the in-frame ones, dropping some. Of 75,000 to 95,000 clones listed, under 95% are singletons. The V gene's germline CDR1 is MNHEY and CDR2 SVGAGI. The CDR3 contains 14 residues. J lost 7 bases, V lost 1 base, and 5 bases had no gene match. The data were obtained in a study of graft-versus-host responses after intestinal transplantation. This rearrangement joins TRBV6-5 to TRBJ1-2; 8 nucleotides agree with TRBD1. This TCR derives from a human donor who was the organ donor for an intestinal transplant. This material consisted of unstimulated CD4+ T cells sorted from spleen or lymph node cells, taken before transplant. The CDR3 protein is CASSYLDREGGYTF. The CDR3 DNA sequence: TGTGCCAGCAGTTACTTGGACAGGGAGGGTGGCTACACCTTC.